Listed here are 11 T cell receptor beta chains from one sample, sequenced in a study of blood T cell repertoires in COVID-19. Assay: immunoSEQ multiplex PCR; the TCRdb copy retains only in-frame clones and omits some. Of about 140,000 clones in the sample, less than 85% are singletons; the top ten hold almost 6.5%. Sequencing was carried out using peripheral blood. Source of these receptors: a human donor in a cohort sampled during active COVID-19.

The CDR3 nucleotides read TGTGCCAGCAGTGAAGTCGCATGGGAGGACAGGGCTCACTTT. This codes for CASSEVAWEDRAHF. The rearrangement links TRBV6-1 to TRBJ1-6; 8 bases line up with TRBD1. The V gene's germline CDR1 is MNHNS and CDR2 SASEGT. This CDR3 has 14 amino acids. Trimming removed 1 base from V and 19 bases from J; junction bases left unmatched: 12.

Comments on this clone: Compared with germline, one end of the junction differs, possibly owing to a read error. This chain's CDR3 is CAGRESGGRGGELFF. The DNA of the CDR3 is TGTGCCGGCAGGGAAAGCGGGGGCCGGGGCGGGGAGCTGTTTTTT. The chain is built from TRBV6-6 and TRBJ2-2, with TRBD2 matching over 8 bases. This CDR3 is built from 15 residues. The germline gives CDR1 MNHNY, CDR2 SVGAGI (reference sequence).

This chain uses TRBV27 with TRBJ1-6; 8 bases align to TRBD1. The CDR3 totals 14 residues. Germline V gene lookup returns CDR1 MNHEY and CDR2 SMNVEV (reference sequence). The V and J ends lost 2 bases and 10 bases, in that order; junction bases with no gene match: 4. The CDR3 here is CASSLRGQGSPLHF. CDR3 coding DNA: TGTGCCAGCAGTTTACGTGGACAGGGATCACCCCTCCACTTT.

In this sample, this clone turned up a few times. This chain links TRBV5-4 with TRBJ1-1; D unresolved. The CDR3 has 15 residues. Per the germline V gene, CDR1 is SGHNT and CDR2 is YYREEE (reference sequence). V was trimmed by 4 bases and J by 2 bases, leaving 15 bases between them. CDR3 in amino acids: CASSPRRGPNTEAFF. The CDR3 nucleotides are TGTGCCAGCAGCCCCCGACGGGGTCCCAACACTGAAGCTTTCTTT.

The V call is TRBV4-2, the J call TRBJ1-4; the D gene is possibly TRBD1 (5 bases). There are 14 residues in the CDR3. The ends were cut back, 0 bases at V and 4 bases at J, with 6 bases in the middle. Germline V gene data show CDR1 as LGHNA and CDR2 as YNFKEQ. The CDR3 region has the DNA TGTGCCAGCAGCCAAGACAGGGATAATGAAAAACTGTTTTTT. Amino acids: CASSQDRDNEKLFF.

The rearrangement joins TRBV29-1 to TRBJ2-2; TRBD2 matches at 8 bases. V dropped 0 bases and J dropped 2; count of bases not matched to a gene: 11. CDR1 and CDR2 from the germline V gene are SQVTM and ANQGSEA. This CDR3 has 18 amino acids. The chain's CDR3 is CSVEEVRGDLINTGELFF. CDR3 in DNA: TGCAGCGTTGAAGAGGTGCGGGGGGACCTCATCAACACCGGGGAGCTGTTTTTT.

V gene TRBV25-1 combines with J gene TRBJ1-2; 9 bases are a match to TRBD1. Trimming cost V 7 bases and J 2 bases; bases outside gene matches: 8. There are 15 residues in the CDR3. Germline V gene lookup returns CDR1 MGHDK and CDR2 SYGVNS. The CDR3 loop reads CASMGQGRGNYGYTF. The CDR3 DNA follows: TGTGCCAGCATGGGACAGGGCCGAGGGAACTATGGCTACACCTTC.

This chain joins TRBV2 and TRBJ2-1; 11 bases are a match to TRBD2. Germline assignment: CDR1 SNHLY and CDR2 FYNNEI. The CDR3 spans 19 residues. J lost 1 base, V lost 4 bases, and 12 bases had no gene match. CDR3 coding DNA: TGTGCCAGCAGTGTGCAGAGACTAGCGGGACTTGGATCCTACAATGAGCAGTTCTTC. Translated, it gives CASSVQRLAGLGSYNEQFF.

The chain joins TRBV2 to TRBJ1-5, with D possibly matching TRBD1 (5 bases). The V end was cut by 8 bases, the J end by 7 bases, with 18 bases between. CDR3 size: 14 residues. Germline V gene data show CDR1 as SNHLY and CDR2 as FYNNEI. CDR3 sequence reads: CASETWQGAQPQHF. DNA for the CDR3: TGTGCCAGCGAGACGTGGCAGGGTGCCCAGCCCCAGCATTTT. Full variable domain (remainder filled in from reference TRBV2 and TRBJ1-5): EPEVTQTPSHQVTQMGQEVILRCVPISNHLYFYWYRQILGQKVEFLVSFYNNEISEKSEIFDDQFSVERPDGSNFTLKIRSTKLEDSAMYFCASETWQGAQPQHFGDGTRLSIL.

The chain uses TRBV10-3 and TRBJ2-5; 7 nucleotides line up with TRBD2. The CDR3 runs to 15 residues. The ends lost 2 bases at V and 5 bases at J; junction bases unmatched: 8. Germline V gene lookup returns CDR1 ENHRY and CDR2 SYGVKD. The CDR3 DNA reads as TGTGCCATCAGTGAGCCAGGACTAGGGAGGGAGACCCAGTACTTC. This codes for CAISEPGLGRETQYF.

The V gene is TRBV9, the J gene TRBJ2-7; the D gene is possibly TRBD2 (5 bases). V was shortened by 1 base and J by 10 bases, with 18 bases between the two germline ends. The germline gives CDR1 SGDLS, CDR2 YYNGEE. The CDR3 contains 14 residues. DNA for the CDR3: TGTGCCAGCAGCGTACTATACCGGGAACCGGGACAGTACTTC. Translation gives CASSVLYREPGQYF.